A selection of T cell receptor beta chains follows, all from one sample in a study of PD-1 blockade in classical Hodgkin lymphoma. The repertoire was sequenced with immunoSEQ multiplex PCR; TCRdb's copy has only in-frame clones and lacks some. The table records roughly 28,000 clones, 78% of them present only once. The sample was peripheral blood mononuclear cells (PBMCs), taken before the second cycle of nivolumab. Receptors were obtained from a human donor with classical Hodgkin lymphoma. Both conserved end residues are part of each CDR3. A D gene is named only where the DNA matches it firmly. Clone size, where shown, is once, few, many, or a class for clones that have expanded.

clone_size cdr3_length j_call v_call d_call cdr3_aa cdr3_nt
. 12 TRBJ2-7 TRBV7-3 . CASSGQGGEQYF TGTGCCAGCAGCGGCCAGGGAGGCGAGCAGTACTTC
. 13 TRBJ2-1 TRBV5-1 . CASRWISGNEQFF TGCGCCAGCAGGTGGATTTCTGGGAATGAGCAGTTCTTC
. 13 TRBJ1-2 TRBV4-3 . CASSQARAYGYTF TGCGCCAGCAGCCAAGCAAGGGCCTATGGCTACACCTTC
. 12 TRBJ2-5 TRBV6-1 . CASSEVRETQYF TGTGCCAGCAGTGAAGTACGAGAGACCCAGTACTTC
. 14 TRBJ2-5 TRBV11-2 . CASSTVTAPETQYF TGTGCCAGCAGCACGGTCACAGCCCCGGAGACCCAGTACTTC
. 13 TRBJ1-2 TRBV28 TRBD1 CASRMTGGYGYTF TGTGCCAGCAGGATGACAGGGGGATATGGCTACACCTTC
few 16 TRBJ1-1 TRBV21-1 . CASSKKGRTGATEAFF TGTGCCAGCAGCAAAAAGGGCCGGACAGGGGCCACTGAAGCTTTCTTT
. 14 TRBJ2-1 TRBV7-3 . CASSLNQGHNEQFF TGTGCCAGCAGCTTAAATCAGGGGCACAATGAGCAGTTCTTC
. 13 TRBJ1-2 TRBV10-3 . CAISDWGTYGYTF TGTGCCATCAGTGATTGGGGGACCTATGGCTACACCTTC
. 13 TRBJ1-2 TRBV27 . CASSRGRYYGYTF TGTGCCAGCAGTCGGGGGAGATACTATGGCTACACCTTC
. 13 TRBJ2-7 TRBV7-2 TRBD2 CASSLNRGDEQYF TGTGCCAGCAGCCTTAACCGGGGGGACGAGCAGTACTTC
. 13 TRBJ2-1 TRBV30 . CARRRITYNEQFF TGTGCCCGCAGGCGTATTACCTACAATGAGCAGTTCTTC
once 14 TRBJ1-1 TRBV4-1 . CASSPRDRDTEAFF TGCGCCAGCAGCCCCAGAGATAGGGACACTGAAGCTTTCTTT
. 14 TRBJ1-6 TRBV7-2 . CASSLDSQAGALHF TGTGCCAGCAGCTTAGACTCTCAGGCGGGGGCCCTCCACTTT
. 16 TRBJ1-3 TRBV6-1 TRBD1 CASSEDPGQAGNTIYF TGTGCCAGCAGTGAGGATCCGGGACAGGCTGGAAACACCATATATTTT
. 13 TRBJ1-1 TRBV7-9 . CASSTTVNTEAFF TGTGCCAGCAGTACTACAGTGAACACTGAAGCTTTCTTT
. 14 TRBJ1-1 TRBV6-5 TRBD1 CASRGGQLNTEAFF TGTGCCAGCAGAGGGGGACAGTTGAACACTGAAGCTTTCTTT
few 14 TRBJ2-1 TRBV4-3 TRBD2 CASSRNGGAGEQFF TGCGCCAGCAGCCGCAACGGGGGGGCCGGTGAGCAGTTCTTC
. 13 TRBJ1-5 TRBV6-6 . CAINRGGNQPQHF TGTGCCATCAATAGGGGGGGAAATCAGCCCCAGCATTTT
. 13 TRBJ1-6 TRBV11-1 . CASSLDTVSPLHF TGTGCCAGCAGCTTGGATACAGTCTCACCCCTCCACTTT
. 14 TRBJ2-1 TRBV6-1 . CASSQGWEHNEQFF TGTGCCAGCAGTCAGGGTTGGGAGCACAATGAGCAGTTCTTC
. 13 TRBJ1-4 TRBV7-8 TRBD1 CASSPQGAGKLFF TGTGCCAGCAGCCCACAGGGGGCTGGAAAACTGTTTTTT
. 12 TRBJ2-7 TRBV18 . CASSPGGPEQYF TGTGCCAGCTCACCAGGGGGCCCCGAGCAGTACTTC
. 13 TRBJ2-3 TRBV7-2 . CASSLAVTDTQYF TGTGCCAGCAGCTTAGCGGTCACAGATACGCAGTATTTT
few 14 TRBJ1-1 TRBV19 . CASTYGGASTEAFF TGTGCCAGTACCTACGGGGGGGCAAGCACTGAAGCTTTCTTT
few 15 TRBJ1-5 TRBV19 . CASSKGTASNQPQHF TGTGCCAGTAGTAAGGGGACGGCTAGCAATCAGCCCCAGCATTTT
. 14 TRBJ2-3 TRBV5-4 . CASRSRTETDTQYF TGTGCCAGCAGATCTAGGACAGAGACAGATACGCAGTATTTT
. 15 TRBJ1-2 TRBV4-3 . CAGSQDSGSNYGYTF TGCGCCGGCAGCCAAGACTCAGGGTCAAACTATGGCTACACCTTC
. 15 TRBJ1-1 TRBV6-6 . CASSSGGLPNTEAFF TGTGCCAGCAGTTCCGGGGGACTCCCGAACACTGAAGCTTTCTTT
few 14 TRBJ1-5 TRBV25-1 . CASSASYSNQPQHF TGTGCCAGCAGTGCATCATACAGCAATCAGCCCCAGCATTTT
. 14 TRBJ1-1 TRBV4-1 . CASSLDGVNTEAFF TGCGCCAGCAGCCTCGACGGGGTTAACACTGAAGCTTTCTTT
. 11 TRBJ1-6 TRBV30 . CAWSVQTRFHF TGTGCCTGGAGTGTACAGACCCGCTTCCACTTT
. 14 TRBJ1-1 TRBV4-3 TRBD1 CASSQEEGATEAFF TGCGCCAGCAGCCAAGAGGAGGGGGCCACTGAAGCTTTCTTT
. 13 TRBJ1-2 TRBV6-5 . CASRIGREYGYTF TGTGCCAGCAGGATCGGCAGGGAATATGGCTACACCTTC
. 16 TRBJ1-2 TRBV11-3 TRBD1 CASSLVGGGGDYGYTF TGTGCCAGCAGCTTAGTTGGTGGAGGGGGCGACTATGGCTACACCTTC
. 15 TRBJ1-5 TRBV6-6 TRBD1 CASTLTGGYNQPQHF TGTGCCAGCACCCTAACAGGGGGCTACAATCAGCCCCAGCATTTT
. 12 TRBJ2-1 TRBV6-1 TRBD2 CASSVSSGGKFF TGTGCCAGCAGTGTATCTAGCGGGGGAAAGTTCTTC
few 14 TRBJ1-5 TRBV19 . CASSMQGSNQPQHF TGTGCCAGTAGTATGCAGGGCAGCAATCAGCCCCAGCATTTT
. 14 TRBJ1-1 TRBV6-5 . CASSYEGSLTEAFF TGTGCCAGCAGTTACGAGGGATCCCTTACTGAAGCTTTCTTT
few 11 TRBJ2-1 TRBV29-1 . CSVSPANEQFF TGCAGCGTTTCCCCGGCCAATGAGCAGTTCTTC
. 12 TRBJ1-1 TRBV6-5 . CASKRFGTEAFF TGTGCCAGCAAGAGGTTTGGAACTGAAGCTTTCTTT
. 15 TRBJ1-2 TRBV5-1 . CASSLEGVENYGYTF TGCGCCAGCAGCTTGGAGGGGGTAGAGAACTATGGCTACACCTTC
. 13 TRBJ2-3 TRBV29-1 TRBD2 CSVDEAGDDTQYF TGCAGCGTTGACGAAGCGGGGGATGATACGCAGTATTTT
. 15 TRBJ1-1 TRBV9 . CASSVGRGEATEAFF TGTGCCAGCAGCGTAGGTCGTGGGGAAGCGACTGAAGCTTTCTTT
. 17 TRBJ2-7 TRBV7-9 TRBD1 CASSPNLGGAGTYEQYF TGTGCCAGCAGCCCAAACTTAGGGGGCGCAGGGACCTACGAGCAGTACTTC
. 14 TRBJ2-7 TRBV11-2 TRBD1 CASSPRDRHYEQYF TGTGCCAGCAGCCCTCGGGACAGACACTACGAGCAGTACTTC
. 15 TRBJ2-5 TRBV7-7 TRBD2 CASSSHTGGQETQYF TGTGCCAGCAGCTCGCATACGGGGGGGCAAGAGACCCAGTACTTC
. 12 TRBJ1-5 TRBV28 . CASRTQGQPQHF TGTGCCAGCAGAACTCAAGGGCAGCCCCAGCATTTT
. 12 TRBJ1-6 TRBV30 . CAWSGSGSELHF TGTGCCTGGAGCGGTTCGGGGTCAGAGCTCCACTTT
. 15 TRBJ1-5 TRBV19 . CASSHYREGYQPQHF TGTGCCAGTAGTCATTACAGGGAAGGATATCAGCCCCAGCATTTT
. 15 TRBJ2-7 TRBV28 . CASNPSKAGAYEQYF TGTGCCAGCAATCCTAGCAAGGCAGGGGCCTACGAGCAGTACTTC
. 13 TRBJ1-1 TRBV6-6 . CASMTGGSTEAFF TGTGCCAGCATGACTGGGGGATCCACTGAAGCTTTCTTT
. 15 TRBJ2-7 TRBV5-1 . CASSFVSGSSYEQYF TGCGCCAGCAGCTTTGTCTCGGGGAGCTCCTACGAGCAGTACTTC
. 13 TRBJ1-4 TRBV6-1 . CAGAEGTNEKLFF TGTGCCGGGGCGGAGGGGACCAATGAAAAACTGTTTTTT
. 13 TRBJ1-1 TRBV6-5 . CASTYSQYTEAFF TGTGCCAGCACTTACTCACAGTACACTGAAGCTTTCTTT